The text below deals with one TCR beta chain. The antigen is undetermined. Trimming at V came to 5 bases and at J to 5 bases, leaving 16 bases not matched to a gene. Germline V gives CDR1 MDHEN, CDR2 SYDVKM. The CDR3 length is 17 residues. This entry is derived from a study of T cells in Graves' hyperthyroidism and ophthalmopathy. The TCR beta CDR3 regions underwent amplification using RNA transcripts as the source. HTBI primers were the set used in a first-round RT-PCR of the TCR CDR3. TCRdb re-derived calls from the multiplex PCR reads in MiXCR, one entry per CDR3 protein. Of approximately 520,000 distinct CDR3 sequences in the sample, 24% are singletons; the top ten hold 11%. Whole-study findings and limits: Through a model of 13 V-J features, ophthalmopathy was separated from stable hyperthyroidism.

The chain joins TRBV28 to TRBJ2-5; 8 nucleotides align to TRBD2. The specimen was blood. The source is a woman aged 25-40 years with Graves' ophthalmopathy. CDR3 in amino acids: CASSPLIAGRLGETQYF. The CDR3 nucleotides read TGTGCCAGCAGTCCCCTAATAGCGGGACGCCTGGGGGAGACCCAGTACTTC. The full variable domain, in which reference TRBV28 and TRBJ2-5 provide the parts outside the CDR3, is DVKVTQSSRYLVKRTGEKVFLECVQDMDHENMFWYRQDPGLGLRLIYFSYDVKMKEKGDIPEGYSVSREKKERFSLILESASTNQTSMYLCASSPLIAGRLGETQYFGPGTRLLVL.